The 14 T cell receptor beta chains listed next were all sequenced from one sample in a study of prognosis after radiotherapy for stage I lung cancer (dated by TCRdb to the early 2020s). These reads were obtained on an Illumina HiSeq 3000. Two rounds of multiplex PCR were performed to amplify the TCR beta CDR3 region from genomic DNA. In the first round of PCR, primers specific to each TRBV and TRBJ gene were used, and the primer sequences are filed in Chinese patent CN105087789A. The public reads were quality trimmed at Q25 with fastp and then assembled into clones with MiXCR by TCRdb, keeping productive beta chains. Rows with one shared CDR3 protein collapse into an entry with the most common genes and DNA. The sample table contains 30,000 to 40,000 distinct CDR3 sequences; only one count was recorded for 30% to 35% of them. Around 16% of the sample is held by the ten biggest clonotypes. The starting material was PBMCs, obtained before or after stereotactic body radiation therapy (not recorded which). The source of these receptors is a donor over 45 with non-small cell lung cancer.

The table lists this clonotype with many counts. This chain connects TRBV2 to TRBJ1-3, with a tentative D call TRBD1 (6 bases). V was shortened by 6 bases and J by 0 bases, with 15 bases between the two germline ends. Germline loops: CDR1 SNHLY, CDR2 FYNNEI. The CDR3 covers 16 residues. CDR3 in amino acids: CASRGGGVPSGNTIYF. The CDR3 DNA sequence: TGTGCCAGCAGAGGGGGGGGGGTCCCCTCTGGAAACACCATATATTTT.

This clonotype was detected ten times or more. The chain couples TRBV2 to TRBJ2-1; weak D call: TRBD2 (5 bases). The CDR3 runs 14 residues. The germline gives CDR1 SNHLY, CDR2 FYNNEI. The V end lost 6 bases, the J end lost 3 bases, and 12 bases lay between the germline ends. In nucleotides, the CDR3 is TGTGCCAGCAGACTACGGGAAAACTACAATGAGCAGTTCTTC. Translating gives CASRLRENYNEQFF.

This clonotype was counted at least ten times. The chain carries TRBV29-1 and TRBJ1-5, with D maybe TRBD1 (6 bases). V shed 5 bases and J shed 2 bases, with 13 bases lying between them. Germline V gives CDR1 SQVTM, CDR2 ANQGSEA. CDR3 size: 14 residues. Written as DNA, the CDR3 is TGCAGCGTTTTGACAGGTTTGGGCAATCAGCCCCAGCATTTT. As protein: CSVLTGLGNQPQHF.

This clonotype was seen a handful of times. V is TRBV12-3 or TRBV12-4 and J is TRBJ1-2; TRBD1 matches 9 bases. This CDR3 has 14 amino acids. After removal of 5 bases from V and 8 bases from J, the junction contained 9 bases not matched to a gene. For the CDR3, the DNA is TGTGCCAGCAGTGCCGGGACAGGGAGTTGGGGCTACACCTTC. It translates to CASSAGTGSWGYTF.

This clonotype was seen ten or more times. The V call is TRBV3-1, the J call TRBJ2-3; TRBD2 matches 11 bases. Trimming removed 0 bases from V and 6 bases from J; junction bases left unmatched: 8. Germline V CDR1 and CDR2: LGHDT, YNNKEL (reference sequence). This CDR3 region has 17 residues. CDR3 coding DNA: TGTGCCAGCAGCCAAGACTTAGCGGGGGGGCAGGCCGATACGCAGTATTTT. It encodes CASSQDLAGGQADTQYF.

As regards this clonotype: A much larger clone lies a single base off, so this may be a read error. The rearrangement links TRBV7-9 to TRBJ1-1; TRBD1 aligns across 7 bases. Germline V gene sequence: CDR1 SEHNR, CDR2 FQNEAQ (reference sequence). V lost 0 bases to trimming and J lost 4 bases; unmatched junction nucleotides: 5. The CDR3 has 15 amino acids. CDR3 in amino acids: CASSLARRTGTEAFF. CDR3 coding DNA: TGTGCCAGCAGCTTAGCCCGCCGGACAGGCACTGAAGCTTTCTTT. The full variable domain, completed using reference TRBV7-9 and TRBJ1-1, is DTGVSQNPRHKITKRGQNVTFRCDPISEHNRLYWYRQTLGQGPEFLTYFQNEAQLEKSRLLSDRFSAERPKGSFSTLEIQRTEQGDSAMYLCASSLARRTGTEAFFGQGTRLTVV.

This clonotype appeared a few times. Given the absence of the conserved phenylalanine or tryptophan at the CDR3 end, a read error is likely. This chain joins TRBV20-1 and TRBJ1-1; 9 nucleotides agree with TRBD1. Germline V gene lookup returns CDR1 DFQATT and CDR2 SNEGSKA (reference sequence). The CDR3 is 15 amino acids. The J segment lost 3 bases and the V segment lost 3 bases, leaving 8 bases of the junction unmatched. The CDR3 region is CSASDPGQGDTEAFS. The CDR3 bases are TGCAGTGCTAGCGACCCGGGACAGGGAGACACTGAAGCTTTCTCT.

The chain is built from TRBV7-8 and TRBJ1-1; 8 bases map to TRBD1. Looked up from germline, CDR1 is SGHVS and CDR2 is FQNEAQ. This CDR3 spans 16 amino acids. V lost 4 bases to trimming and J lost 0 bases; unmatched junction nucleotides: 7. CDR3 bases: TGTGCCAGCAGCTCCTCAGGGGGCGATTTGAACACTGAAGCTTTCTTT. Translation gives CASSSSGGDLNTEAFF.

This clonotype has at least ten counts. CDR3 in amino acids: CASSLVGSRPDTQYF. As DNA, the CDR3 is TGTGCCAGCAGCTTAGTGGGCAGCCGGCCGGATACGCAGTATTTT. The J gene is TRBJ2-3, the V gene TRBV11-2; D is unresolved. V was clipped by 1 base and J by 6 bases, with 14 bases between them. Per the germline V gene, CDR1 is SGHAT and CDR2 is FQNNGV. CDR3 size: 15 residues.

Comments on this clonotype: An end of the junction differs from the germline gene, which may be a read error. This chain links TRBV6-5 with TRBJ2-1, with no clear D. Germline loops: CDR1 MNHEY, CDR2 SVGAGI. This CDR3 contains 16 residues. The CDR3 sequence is CASSYVPTSSYNEHFF. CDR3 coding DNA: TGTGCCAGCAGTTACGTCCCCACGAGCTCCTACAATGAGCATTTCTTC.

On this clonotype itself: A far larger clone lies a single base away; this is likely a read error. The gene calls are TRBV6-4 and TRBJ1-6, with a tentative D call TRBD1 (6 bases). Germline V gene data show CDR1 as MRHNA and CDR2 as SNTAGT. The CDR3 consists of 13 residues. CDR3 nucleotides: TGTACCAGCCACAGGGACTATAATTCACCCCTCCACTTT. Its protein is CTSHRDYNSPLHF.

In DNA, the CDR3 is TGCAGTGCAATCCTCCGGGGACTAGCGGTAGACAATGAGCAGTTCTTC. Protein product: CSAILRGLAVDNEQFF. The rearrangement uses TRBV20-1 and TRBJ2-1; TRBD2 matches 11 bases. CDR3 length: 16 residues. Trimming cost V 6 bases and J 5 bases; bases outside gene matches: 12. Germline CDR1 reads DFQATT; CDR2 reads SNEGSKA (reference sequence).

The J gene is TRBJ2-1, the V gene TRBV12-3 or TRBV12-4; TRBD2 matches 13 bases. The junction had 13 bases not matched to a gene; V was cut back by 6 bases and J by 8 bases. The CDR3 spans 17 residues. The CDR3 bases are TGTGCCAGCAGAGATCTCATTGGACTAGCGGGAGCGGATGAGCAGTTCTTC. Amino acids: CASRDLIGLAGADEQFF.

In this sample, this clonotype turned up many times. CDR3 coding DNA: TGCGCCAGCAGCTTGGGAACCGGGACGGGGGAGGAAAAACTGTTTTTT. This gives the protein CASSLGTGTGEEKLFF. The V call is TRBV5-1, the J call TRBJ1-4; possibly TRBD1 for D (5 bases). V was trimmed by 0 bases and J by 8 bases, leaving 17 bases between them. Germline V gene lookup returns CDR1 SGHRS and CDR2 YFSETQ. The CDR3 is 16 amino acids.